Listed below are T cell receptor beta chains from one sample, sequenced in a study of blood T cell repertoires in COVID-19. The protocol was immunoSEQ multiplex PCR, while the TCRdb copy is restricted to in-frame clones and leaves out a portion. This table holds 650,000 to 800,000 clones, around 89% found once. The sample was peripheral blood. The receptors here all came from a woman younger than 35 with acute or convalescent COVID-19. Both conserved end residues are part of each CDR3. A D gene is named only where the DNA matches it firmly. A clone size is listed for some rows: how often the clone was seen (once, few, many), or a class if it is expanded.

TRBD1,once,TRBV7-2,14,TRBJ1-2,CANPQGAHFYGYTF,TGTGCCAACCCTCAGGGGGCACACTTCTATGGCTACACCTTC
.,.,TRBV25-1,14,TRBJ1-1,CASSEMRVGAEAFF,TGTGCCAGCAGTGAAATGCGGGTGGGCGCTGAAGCTTTCTTT
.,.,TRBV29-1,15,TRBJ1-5,CSVGATGGGDQPQHF,TGCAGCGTTGGGGCGACGGGGGGAGGAGATCAGCCCCAGCATTTT
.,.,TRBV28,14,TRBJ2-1,CASSLNPGRNEQFF,TGTGCCAGCAGTTTGAACCCAGGGCGCAATGAGCAGTTCTTC
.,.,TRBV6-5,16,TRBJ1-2,CASSYSSLQPTYGYTF,TGTGCCAGCAGTTACTCGAGCCTACAGCCTACTTATGGCTACACCTTC
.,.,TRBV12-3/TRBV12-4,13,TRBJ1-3,CASSRPSGNTIYF,TGTGCCAGCAGTCGCCCGAGTGGAAACACCATATATTTT
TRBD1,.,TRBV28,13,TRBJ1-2,CASRQGREYGYTF,TGTGCCAGCAGACAGGGGAGAGAATATGGCTACACCTTC
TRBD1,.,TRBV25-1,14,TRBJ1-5,CASSADRTGQPQHF,TGTGCCAGCAGTGCGGACAGGACGGGTCAGCCCCAGCATTTT
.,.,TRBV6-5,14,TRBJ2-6,CASRQGSGANVLTF,TGTGCCAGCAGACAGGGATCCGGGGCCAACGTCCTGACTTTC
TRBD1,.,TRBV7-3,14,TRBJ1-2,CASSPLTGTGGYTF,TGTGCCAGCAGCCCCCTGACAGGGACTGGTGGCTACACCTTC
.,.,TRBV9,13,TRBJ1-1,CASSVVSGTEAFF,TGTGCCAGCAGCGTAGTGTCGGGGACTGAAGCTTTCTTT
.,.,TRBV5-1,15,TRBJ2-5,CASSPGPELTGTQYF,TGCGCCAGCAGCCCAGGCCCAGAACTAACAGGGACCCAGTACTTC
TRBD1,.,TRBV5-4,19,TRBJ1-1,CASSKPWTGSGGMNTEAFF,TGTGCCAGCAGCAAACCGTGGACAGGCTCTGGGGGGATGAACACTGAAGCTTTCTTT
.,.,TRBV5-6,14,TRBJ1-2,CASSWTATNYGYTF,TGTGCCAGCAGCTGGACAGCGACCAACTATGGCTACACCTTC
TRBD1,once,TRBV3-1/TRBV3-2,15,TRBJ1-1,CASSPDREQNTEAFF,TGTGCCAGCAGCCCGGACAGGGAACAGAACACTGAAGCTTTCTTT
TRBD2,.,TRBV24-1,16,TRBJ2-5,CATSDQTSGGKETQYF,TGTGCCACCAGTGATCAGACTAGCGGGGGGAAAGAGACCCAGTACTTC
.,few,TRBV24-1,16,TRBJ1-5,CATSPVGRETNQPQHF,TGTGCCACCAGTCCCGTGGGGAGGGAAACTAATCAGCCCCAGCATTTT